The sequence of this TCR beta chain was determined in a study of CD8 T cells in Susac syndrome. Study-wide results and caveats: The study's TCR sequencing and HLA analysis drew on a certain number of individuals. That number was acknowledged as relatively small.

Germline V lookup: CDR1 SGHNT, CDR2 YYREEE (reference sequence). V was pared by 4 bases and J by 8 bases, with 9 bases between. The CDR3 is 12 amino acids. This clonotype has only one observation. What it binds is unknown. After extraction with the RNeasy kit, about 0.45 to 1 ug of the RNA was reverse transcribed using random hexamers. TCRdb reanalysed the immunoSEQ multiplex PCR reads using MiXCR and keeps one entry per CDR3 protein. In the table there are a few hundred thousand distinct CDR3 sequences, about 95% of which are singletons. In the multiple sclerosis control group, patients were treatment-naive and had stable or active relapsing-remitting disease.

This chain joins TRBV5-4 and TRBJ2-2; D remains ambiguous. What was sequenced was CD4+ T cells from PBMCs. This clonotype originated in a human donor with multiple sclerosis. The CDR3 loop is CASSQQTGELFF. The CDR3 DNA follows: TGTGCCAGCAGCCAGCAAACGGGGGAGCTGTTTTTT.